The 14 T cell receptor beta chains given below trace back to one sample, sequenced in a study of CD8+CD57+ T cells in acquired aplastic anemia. Genomic DNA templated the TCR beta VDJ and CDR3 profiling. TCRdb reprocessed the reads with MiXCR, giving one entry per CDR3 protein. The repertoire includes 250,000 or so distinct CDR3 sequences, more than 40% of them detected once, and 6.5% to 8% sits in the top ten. CD8+CD57+ cell expansion had been shown by flow cytometry in patients chosen for sequencing. The sequenced sample consisted of sorted CD4+, CD8+, or CD8+CD57+ T cells (not recorded which) from PBMCs. The receptors come from a human donor with aplastic anemia.

The chain combines TRBV25-1 with TRBJ2-3; D might be TRBD1 (5 bases). V lost 2 bases to trimming and J lost 3 bases, with 9 bases between them. Per the germline V gene, CDR1 is MGHDK and CDR2 is SYGVNS. This CDR3 comprises 14 residues. CDR3 sequence (DNA): TGTGCCAGCAGTGAAACTCGACAGACAGATACGCAGTATTTT. Its protein is CASSETRQTDTQYF. Looking up the rest from reference TRBV25-1 and TRBJ2-3 gives the full variable domain: EADIYQTPRYLVIGTGKKITLECSQTMGHDKMYWYQQDPGMELHLIHYSYGVNSTEKGDLSSESTVSRIRTEHFPLTLESARPSHTSQYLCASSETRQTDTQYFGPGTRLTVL.

This clonotype has more than one count but fewer than ten. This may stem from a read error, because a much larger clone lies one nucleotide away. The DNA of the CDR3 is TGTGCCAGCAGCAAACTAGCGGGAGCATCCAATGAGCAGTTCTTC. This gives the protein CASSKLAGASNEQFF. The genes are TRBV7-3 and TRBJ2-1; 11 bases match TRBD2. The CDR3 runs 15 residues. CDR1 is SGHTA and CDR2 is FQGTGA in the germline V gene. V was clipped by 5 bases and J by 6 bases; unmatched bases: 6.

V is TRBV7-6 and J is TRBJ2-7; 8 positions agree with TRBD2. CDR3 length equals 14 residues. Germline loops: CDR1 SGHVS, CDR2 FNYEAQ. V lost 2 bases and J lost 3; bases outside the gene matches: 3. The CDR3 loop reads CASSLQAGDYEQYV. As DNA, the CDR3 is TGTGCCAGCAGCTTACAAGCGGGGGACTACGAGCAGTACGTC.

This clonotype was seen many times. This chain links TRBV19 with TRBJ2-2; no firm D call. This CDR3 is 12 amino acids long. Trimming removed 3 bases from V and 7 bases from J, with 6 bases in between. The V gene's germline CDR1 is LNHDA and CDR2 SQIVND (reference sequence). Here the CDR3 DNA reads TGTGCCAGTAGTATCCATCGCGGGGAGCTGTTTTTT. As protein: CASSIHRGELFF.

Only a few counts were recorded for this clonotype. A much larger clone is a single base away; this may be a read error. The genes are TRBV5-4 and TRBJ1-6; D remains unclear. Looked up from germline, CDR1 is SGHNT and CDR2 is YYREEE (reference sequence). V lost 10 bases, J lost 8 bases, and 13 bases lay in between. The CDR3 sequence is 12 residues long. The CDR3 DNA reads TGTGCCCCCCCTCTGGCAGATTCACCCCTCCACTTT. It encodes CAPPLADSPLHF.

This clonotype has a handful of counts. This chain uses TRBV27 with TRBJ2-7; D is unclear. The CDR3 loop spans 11 amino acids. V lost 5 bases to trimming and J lost 6 bases, with 8 bases between them. Germline lookup yields CDR1 MNHEY and CDR2 SMNVEV (reference sequence). CDR3 loop: CASSKGFEQYF. CDR3 nucleotides: TGTGCCAGCAGTAAAGGGTTCGAGCAGTACTTC.

The V and J genes are TRBV20-1 and TRBJ1-2, with D possibly TRBD1 on 5 matching bases. The CDR3 covers 11 residues. The germline gives CDR1 DFQATT, CDR2 SNEGSKA (reference sequence). Trimming cost V 5 bases and J 7 bases, with 11 bases left between them. CDR3 sequence reads: CSAPIGAGYTF. CDR3 nucleotide sequence: TGCAGTGCTCCTATAGGGGCTGGCTACACCTTC.

About this clonotype: One end of the junction varies from germline; a read error may be responsible. The chain recombines TRBV6-4 with TRBJ2-2, with 9 bases matching TRBD1. This CDR3 is built from 14 residues. CDR1 and CDR2 from the germline V gene are MRHNA and SNTAGT. The CDR3 coding sequence is TGTGCCAGCAGTCGGACAGGGGAGACCGGGGAGCTGTCTTGG. This translates into CASSRTGETGELSW.

This clonotype came up many times. J is TRBJ1-2 and V is TRBV29-1; perhaps TRBD1 as D (5 bases). The CDR3 length is 12 residues. The germline V and J ends were trimmed by 6 bases and 7 bases, with 15 bases remaining between them. The germline V gene encodes CDR1 SQVTM and CDR2 ANQGSEA. The CDR3 DNA is TGCAGCGTGCCGGGACGCCTAGCTGGCTACACCTTC. Its protein product is CSVPGRLAGYTF.

V usage is TRBV2 and J usage is TRBJ2-1; 13 nucleotides match TRBD2. J lost 0 bases, V lost 0 bases, and 5 bases had no gene match. Germline lookup yields CDR1 SNHLY and CDR2 FYNNEI. CDR3 size: 19 residues. The CDR3 sequence is CASSEALRTSGGSYNEQFF. The CDR3 DNA sequence: TGTGCCAGCAGTGAAGCACTCAGGACTAGCGGGGGCTCCTACAATGAGCAGTTCTTC.

V usage is TRBV12-3 or TRBV12-4 and J usage is TRBJ1-1; no clear D. V dropped 9 bases and J dropped 0 bases, with 8 bases sitting between them. The CDR3 spans 12 residues. CDR3 sequence (DNA): TGTGCCAGTCGGACCATGAACACTGAAGCTTTCTTT. This translates into CASRTMNTEAFF.

This clonotype was detected once. The chain combines TRBV10-3 with TRBJ2-3; TRBD2 agrees at 12 bases. Germline-derived CDR1 and CDR2 are ENHRY and SYGVKD. J lost 4 bases, V lost 0 bases, and 14 bases had no gene match. The CDR3 is 20 residues long. The CDR3 DNA follows: TGTGCCATCAGTGAGTCGTCGTGGCCTAGCGGGGGGGCCATGCCAGATACGCAGTATTTT. The encoded protein is CAISESSWPSGGAMPDTQYF.

The chain has TRBV7-6 and TRBJ2-5, with D possibly being TRBD1 or TRBD2 (5 bases each). This CDR3 comprises 13 residues. Looked up from germline, CDR1 is SGHVS and CDR2 is FNYEAQ. V was cut by 0 bases and J by 7 bases, with 9 bases left in between. The CDR3 loop reads CASSLAYGGTQYF. The CDR3 DNA reads as TGTGCCAGCAGCTTAGCTTATGGGGGGACCCAGTACTTC.

At least ten counts were recorded for this clonotype. The V gene is TRBV2, the J gene TRBJ1-6, with 7 bases identical to TRBD1. Germline lookup yields CDR1 SNHLY and CDR2 FYNNEI. This CDR3 region has 18 residues. After removal of 8 bases from V and 4 bases from J, the junction contained 17 bases not matched to a gene. In nucleotides, the CDR3 is TGTGCCAGCCCGAGGAGACCTCCACAGGGGCGTTATAATTCACCCCTCCACTTT. It is translated as CASPRRPPQGRYNSPLHF. Together with reference TRBV2 and TRBJ1-6, the CDR3 gives the full variable domain: EPEVTQTPSHQVTQMGQEVILRCVPISNHLYFYWYRQILGQKVEFLVSFYNNEISEKSEIFDDQFSVERPDGSNFTLKIRSTKLEDSAMYFCASPRRPPQGRYNSPLHFGNGTRLTVT.